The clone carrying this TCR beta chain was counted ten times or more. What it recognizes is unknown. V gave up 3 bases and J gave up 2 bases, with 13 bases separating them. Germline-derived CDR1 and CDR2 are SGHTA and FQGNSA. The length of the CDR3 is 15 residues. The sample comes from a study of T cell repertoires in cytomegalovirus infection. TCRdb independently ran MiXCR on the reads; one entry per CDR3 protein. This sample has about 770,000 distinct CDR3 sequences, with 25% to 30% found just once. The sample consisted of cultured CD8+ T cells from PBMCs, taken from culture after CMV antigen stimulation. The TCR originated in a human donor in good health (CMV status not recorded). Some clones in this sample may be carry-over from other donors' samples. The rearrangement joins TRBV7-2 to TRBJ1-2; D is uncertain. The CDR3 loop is CASSFITEINYGYTF. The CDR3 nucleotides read TGTGCCAGCAGCTTTATTACAGAGATCAACTATGGCTACACCTTC.